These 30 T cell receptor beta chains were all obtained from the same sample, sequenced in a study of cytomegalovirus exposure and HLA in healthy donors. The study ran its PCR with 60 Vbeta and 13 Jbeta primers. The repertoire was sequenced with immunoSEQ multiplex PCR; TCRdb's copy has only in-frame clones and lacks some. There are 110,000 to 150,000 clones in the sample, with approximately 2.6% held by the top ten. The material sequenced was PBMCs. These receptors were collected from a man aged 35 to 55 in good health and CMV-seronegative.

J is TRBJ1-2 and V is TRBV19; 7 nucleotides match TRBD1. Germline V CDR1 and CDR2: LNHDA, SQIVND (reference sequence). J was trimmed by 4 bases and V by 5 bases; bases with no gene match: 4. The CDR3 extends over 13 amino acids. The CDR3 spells CASSPTGTYGYTF. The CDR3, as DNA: TGTGCCAGTAGTCCGACAGGGACCTATGGCTACACCTTC. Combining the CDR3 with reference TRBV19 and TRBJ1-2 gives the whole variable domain DGGITQSPKYLFRKEGQNVTLSCEQNLNHDAMYWYRQDPGQGLRLIYYSQIVNDFQKGDIAEGYSVSREKKESFPLTVTSAQKNPTAFYLCASSPTGTYGYTFGSGTRLTVV.

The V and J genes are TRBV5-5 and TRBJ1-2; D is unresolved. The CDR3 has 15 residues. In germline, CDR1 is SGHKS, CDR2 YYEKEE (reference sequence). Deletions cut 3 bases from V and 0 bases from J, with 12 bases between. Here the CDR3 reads CASSSLTAANYGYTF. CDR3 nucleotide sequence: TGTGCCAGCAGCTCTCTCACCGCAGCTAACTATGGCTACACCTTC.

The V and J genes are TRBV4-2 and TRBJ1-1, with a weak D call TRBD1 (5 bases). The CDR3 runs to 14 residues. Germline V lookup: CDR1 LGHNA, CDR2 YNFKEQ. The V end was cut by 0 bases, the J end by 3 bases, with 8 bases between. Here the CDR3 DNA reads TGTGCCAGCAGCCAAGAAGGCAGGGACACTGAAGCTTTCTTT. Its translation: CASSQEGRDTEAFF.

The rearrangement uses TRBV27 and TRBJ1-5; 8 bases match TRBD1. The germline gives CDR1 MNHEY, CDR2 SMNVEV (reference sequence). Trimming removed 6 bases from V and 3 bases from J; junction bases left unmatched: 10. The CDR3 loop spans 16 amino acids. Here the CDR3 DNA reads TGTGCCAGCAGAGGACAGGGCCGGGGAGACAATCAGCCCCAGCATTTT. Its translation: CASRGQGRGDNQPQHF.

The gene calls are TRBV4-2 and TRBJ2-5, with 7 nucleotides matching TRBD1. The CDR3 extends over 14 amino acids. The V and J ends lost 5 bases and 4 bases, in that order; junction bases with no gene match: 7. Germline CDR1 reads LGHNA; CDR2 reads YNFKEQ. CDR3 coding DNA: TGTGCCAGCAGCATTCCGGGACAGCTAGAGACCCAGTACTTC. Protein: CASSIPGQLETQYF.

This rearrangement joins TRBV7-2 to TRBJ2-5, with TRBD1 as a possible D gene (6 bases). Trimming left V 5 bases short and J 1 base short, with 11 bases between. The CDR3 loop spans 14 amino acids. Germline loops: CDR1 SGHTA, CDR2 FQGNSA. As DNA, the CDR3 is TGTGCCAGCAGCGCGAGGGGGTTCCAAGAGACCCAGTACTTC. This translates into CASSARGFQETQYF.

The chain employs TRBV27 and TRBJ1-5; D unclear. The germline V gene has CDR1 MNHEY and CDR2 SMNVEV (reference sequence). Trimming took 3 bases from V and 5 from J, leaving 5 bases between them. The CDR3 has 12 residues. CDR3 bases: TGTGCCAGCAGTTTCCAGGATCAGCCCCAGCATTTT. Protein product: CASSFQDQPQHF.

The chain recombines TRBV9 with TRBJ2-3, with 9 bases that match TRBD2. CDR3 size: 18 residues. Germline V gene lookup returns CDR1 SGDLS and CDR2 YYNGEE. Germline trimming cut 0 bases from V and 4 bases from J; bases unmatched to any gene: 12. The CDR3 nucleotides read TGTGCCAGCAGCGTAGATCCAGCGGGGGGCCACCGCGCAGATACGCAGTATTTT. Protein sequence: CASSVDPAGGHRADTQYF.

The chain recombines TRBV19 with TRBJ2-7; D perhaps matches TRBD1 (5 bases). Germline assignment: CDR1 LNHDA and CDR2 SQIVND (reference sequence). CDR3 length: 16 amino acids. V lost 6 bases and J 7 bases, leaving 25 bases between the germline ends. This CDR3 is CASRKPRQIGLREQYF. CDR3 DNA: TGTGCCAGTAGGAAACCTCGACAGATCGGGCTACGAGAGCAGTACTTC.

The DNA of the CDR3 is TGCGCCAGCAGCTCCCAGATACAGTTACTTTCTGAAAAACTGTTTTTT. It encodes CASSSQIQLLSEKLFF. This rearrangement joins TRBV4-3 to TRBJ1-4; D is uncertain. Germline V gene data show CDR1 as LGHNA and CDR2 as YSLEER. Trimming pared 5 bases from V and 7 bases from J, leaving 20 bases between. The CDR3 has 16 amino acids.

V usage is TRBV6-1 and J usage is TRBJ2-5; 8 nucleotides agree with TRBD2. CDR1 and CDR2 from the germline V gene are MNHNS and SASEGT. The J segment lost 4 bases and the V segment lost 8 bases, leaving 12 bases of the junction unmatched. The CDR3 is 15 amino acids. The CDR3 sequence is CASWGLGGVAETQYF. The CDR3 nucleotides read TGTGCCAGCTGGGGACTAGGCGGGGTTGCAGAGACCCAGTACTTC.

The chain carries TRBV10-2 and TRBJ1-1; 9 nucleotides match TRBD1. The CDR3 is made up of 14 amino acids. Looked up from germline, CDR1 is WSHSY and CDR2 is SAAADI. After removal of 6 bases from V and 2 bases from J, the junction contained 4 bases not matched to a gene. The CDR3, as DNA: TGCGCCAGCAGGGACAGGGGCGAAAACACTGAAGCTTTCTTT. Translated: CASRDRGENTEAFF.

The CDR3 bases are TGTGCCAGCAGCCCCGGGACAGGGGGTTTAAATGGCTACACCTTC. Translated: CASSPGTGGLNGYTF. V gene TRBV7-3 combines with J gene TRBJ1-2; 11 bases fit TRBD1. Per germline, CDR1 SGHTA and CDR2 FQGTGA. Trimming took 5 bases from V and 6 from J; bases not matched to a gene: 8. The CDR3 runs 15 residues.

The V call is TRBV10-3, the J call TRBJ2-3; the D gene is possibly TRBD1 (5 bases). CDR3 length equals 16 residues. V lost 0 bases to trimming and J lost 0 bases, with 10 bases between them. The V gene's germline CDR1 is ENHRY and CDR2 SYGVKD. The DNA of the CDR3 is TGTGCCATCAGTGAGTCCGCGACAGAAAGCACAGATACGCAGTATTTT. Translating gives CAISESATESTDTQYF.

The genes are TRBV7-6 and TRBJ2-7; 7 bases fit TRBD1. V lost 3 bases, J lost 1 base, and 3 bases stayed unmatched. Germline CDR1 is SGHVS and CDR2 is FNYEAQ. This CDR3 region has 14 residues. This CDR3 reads CASSFGTESYEQYF. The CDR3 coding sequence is TGTGCCAGCAGCTTCGGGACAGAGTCCTACGAGCAGTACTTC.

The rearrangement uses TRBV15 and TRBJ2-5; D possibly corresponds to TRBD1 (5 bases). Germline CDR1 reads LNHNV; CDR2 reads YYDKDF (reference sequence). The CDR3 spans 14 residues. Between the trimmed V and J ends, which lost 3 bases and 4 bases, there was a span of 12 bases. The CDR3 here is CATSRAGSPETQYF. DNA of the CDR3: TGTGCCACCAGCAGGGCAGGGTCTCCAGAGACCCAGTACTTC.

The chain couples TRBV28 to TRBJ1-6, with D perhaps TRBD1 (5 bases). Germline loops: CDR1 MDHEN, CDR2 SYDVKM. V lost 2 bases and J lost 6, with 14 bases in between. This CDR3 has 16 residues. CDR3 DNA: TGTGCCAGCAGTTTAGGTGGGCAGGGCATTAATTCACCCCTCCACTTT. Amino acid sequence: CASSLGGQGINSPLHF.

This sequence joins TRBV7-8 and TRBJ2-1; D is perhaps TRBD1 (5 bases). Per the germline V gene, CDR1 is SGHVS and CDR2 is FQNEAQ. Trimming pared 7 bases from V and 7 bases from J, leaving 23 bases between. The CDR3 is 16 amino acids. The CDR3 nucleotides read TGTGCCAGCACCCTTCTAACCCAGGGTAGGGGTAATGAGCAGTTCTTC. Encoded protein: CASTLLTQGRGNEQFF.

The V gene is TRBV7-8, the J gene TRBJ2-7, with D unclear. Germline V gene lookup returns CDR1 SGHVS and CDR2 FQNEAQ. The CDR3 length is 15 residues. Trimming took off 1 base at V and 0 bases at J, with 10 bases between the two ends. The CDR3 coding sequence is TGTGCCAGCAGCTTAGGCGCTTTTTCCTCCTACGAGCAGTACTTC. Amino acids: CASSLGAFSSYEQYF.

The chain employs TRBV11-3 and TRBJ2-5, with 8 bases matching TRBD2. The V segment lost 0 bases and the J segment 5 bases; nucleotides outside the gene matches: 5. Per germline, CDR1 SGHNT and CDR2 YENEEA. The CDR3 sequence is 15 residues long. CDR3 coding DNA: TGTGCCAGCAGCTTAGACGGGGGGGCGGGGGAGACCCAGTACTTC. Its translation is CASSLDGGAGETQYF. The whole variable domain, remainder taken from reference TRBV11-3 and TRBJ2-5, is EAGVVQSPRYKIIEKKQPVAFWCNPISGHNTLYWYLQNLGQGPELLIRYENEEAVDDSQLPKDRFSAERLKGVDSTLKIQPAELGDSAVYLCASSLDGGAGETQYFGPGTRLLVL.

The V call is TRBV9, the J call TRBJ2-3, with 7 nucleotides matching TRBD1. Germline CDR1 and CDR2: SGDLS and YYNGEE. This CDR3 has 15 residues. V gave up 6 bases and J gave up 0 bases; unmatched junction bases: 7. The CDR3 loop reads CASNPGTASTDTQYF. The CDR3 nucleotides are TGTGCCAGCAACCCTGGGACAGCTAGCACAGATACGCAGTATTTT.

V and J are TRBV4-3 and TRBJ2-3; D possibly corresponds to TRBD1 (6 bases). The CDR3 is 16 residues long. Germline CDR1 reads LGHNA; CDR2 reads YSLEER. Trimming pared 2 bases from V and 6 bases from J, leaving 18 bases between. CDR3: CASSQMDSRSDDTQYF. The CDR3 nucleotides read TGCGCCAGCAGCCAAATGGACAGTCGCTCGGACGATACGCAGTATTTT.

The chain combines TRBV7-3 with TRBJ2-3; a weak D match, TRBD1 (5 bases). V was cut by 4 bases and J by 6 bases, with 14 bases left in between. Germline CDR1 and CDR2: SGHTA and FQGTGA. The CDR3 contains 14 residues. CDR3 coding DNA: TGTGCCAGCAGCTCCCAGGGTTTAGGGGATACGCAGTATTTT. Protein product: CASSSQGLGDTQYF.

CDR3 sequence reads: CASSLRGAETQYF. The CDR3, as DNA: TGCGCCAGCAGCTTGCGCGGGGCCGAGACCCAGTACTTC. The chain combines TRBV5-1 with TRBJ2-5, with D tentatively TRBD2 (6 bases). The CDR3 extends over 13 amino acids. Germline values: CDR1 SGHRS, CDR2 YFSETQ. The V and J ends lost 1 base and 5 bases respectively, with 9 bases between them.

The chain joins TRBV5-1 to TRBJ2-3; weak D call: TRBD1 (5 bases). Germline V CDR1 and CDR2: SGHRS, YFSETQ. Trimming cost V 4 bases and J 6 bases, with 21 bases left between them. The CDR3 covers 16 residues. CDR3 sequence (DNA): TGCGCCAGCAGCAAAACACAGGAATTCGCAACGGATACGCAGTATTTT. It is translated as CASSKTQEFATDTQYF.

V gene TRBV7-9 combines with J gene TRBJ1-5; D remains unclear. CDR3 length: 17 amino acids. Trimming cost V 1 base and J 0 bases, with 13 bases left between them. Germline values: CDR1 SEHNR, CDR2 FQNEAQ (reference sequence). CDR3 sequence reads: CASSLVWSENSNQPQHF. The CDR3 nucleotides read TGTGCCAGCAGCTTAGTATGGTCGGAGAATAGCAATCAGCCCCAGCATTTT. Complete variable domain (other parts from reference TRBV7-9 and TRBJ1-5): DTGVSQNPRHKITKRGQNVTFRCDPISEHNRLYWYRQTLGQGPEFLTYFQNEAQLEKSRLLSDRFSAERPKGSFSTLEIQRTEQGDSAMYLCASSLVWSENSNQPQHFGDGTRLSIL.

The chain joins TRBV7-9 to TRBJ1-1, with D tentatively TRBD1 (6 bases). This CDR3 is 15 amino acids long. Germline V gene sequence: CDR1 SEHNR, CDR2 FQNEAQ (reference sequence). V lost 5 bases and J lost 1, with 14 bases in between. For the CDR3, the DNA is TGTGCCAGCAGCAGGGGGGGGCAGAAGAACACTGAAGCTTTCTTT. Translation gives CASSRGGQKNTEAFF.

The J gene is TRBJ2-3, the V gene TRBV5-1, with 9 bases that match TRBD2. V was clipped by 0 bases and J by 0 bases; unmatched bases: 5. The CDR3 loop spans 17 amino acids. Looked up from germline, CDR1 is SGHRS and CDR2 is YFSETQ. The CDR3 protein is CASSLETSGTSTDTQYF. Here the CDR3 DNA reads TGCGCCAGCAGCTTGGAGACTAGCGGCACTAGCACAGATACGCAGTATTTT.

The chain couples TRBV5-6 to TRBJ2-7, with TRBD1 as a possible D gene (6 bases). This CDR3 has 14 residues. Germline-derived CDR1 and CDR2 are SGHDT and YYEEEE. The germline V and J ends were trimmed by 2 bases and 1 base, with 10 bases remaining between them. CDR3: CASSLGQQSYEQYF. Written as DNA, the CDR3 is TGTGCCAGCAGCTTAGGACAGCAATCCTACGAGCAGTACTTC.

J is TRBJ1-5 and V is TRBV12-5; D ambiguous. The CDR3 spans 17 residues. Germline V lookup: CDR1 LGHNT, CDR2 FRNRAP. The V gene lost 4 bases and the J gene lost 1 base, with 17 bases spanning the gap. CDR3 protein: CASGSTIASASNQPQHF. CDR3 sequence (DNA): TGTGCTAGTGGTTCTACTATCGCCAGTGCGAGCAATCAGCCCCAGCATTTT.